The 32 T cell receptor beta chains below were found in one sample sequenced in a study of Ad26.COV2.S vaccination and SARS-CoV-2 variants. Treatment given: roughly 20 received Ad26.COV2.S at low or high dose, single or two shots; 5 received placebo; per-sample allocation not given. All samples were drawn on day 63, counting from the first vaccine or placebo injection. The data were produced by immunoSEQ multiplex PCR, yet TCRdb's version contains in-frame clones alone and is incomplete. This sample has roughly 420,000 clones, with roughly 90% found just once. Source: peripheral blood, taken in a trial of Ad26.COV2.S vaccine versus placebo. The receptors come from a person aged 18 to 59 who received the Ad26.COV2.S COVID-19 vaccine or a placebo.

The chain employs TRBV19 and TRBJ1-5, with D possibly TRBD1 on 6 matching bases. The CDR3 length is 17 residues. The V and J ends lost 3 bases and 2 bases respectively, with 17 bases between them. Germline assignment: CDR1 LNHDA and CDR2 SQIVND (reference sequence). CDR3 sequence: CASSINLIGGGNQPQHF. The CDR3 nucleotides are TGTGCCAGTAGTATCAATTTAATAGGGGGTGGCAATCAGCCCCAGCATTTT.

The chain combines TRBV28 with TRBJ2-5, with 10 bases identical to TRBD1. CDR1 and CDR2 (germline): MDHEN, SYDVKM. The V gene end was trimmed by 1 base and the J gene end by 3 bases; junction bases not matched to a gene: 2. The length of the CDR3 is 15 residues. For the CDR3, the DNA is TGTGCCAGCAGTTTATCGGACAGGGGGGAAGAGACCCAGTACTTC. Its translation: CASSLSDRGEETQYF.

The chain joins TRBV7-9 to TRBJ2-2, with TRBD1 matching over 7 bases. V shed 5 bases, J shed 1 base, and the junction held 7 bases outside the gene matches. CDR3 size: 16 residues. Germline CDR1 reads SEHNR; CDR2 reads FQNEAQ (reference sequence). CDR3 loop: CASSPSRTGNTGELFF. The CDR3 coding sequence is TGTGCCAGCAGCCCCTCCCGGACAGGGAACACCGGGGAGCTGTTTTTT.

The V call is TRBV30, the J call TRBJ2-2; D is undetermined. This CDR3 is 14 amino acids long. Germline CDR1 GTSNPN, CDR2 SVGIG (reference sequence). Trimming cost V 3 bases and J 0 bases, with 8 bases left between them. CDR3 DNA sequence: TGTGCCTGGAGATCAAACGCGAACACCGGGGAGCTGTTTTTT. This translates into CAWRSNANTGELFF.

This clone came up many times. The chain recombines TRBV3-1 (or the pseudogene TRBV3-2) with TRBJ2-3; the D gene is possibly TRBD2 (6 bases). V gave up 0 bases and J gave up 3 bases, with 19 bases separating them. The CDR3 length is 18 residues. Germline loops: CDR1 LGHDT, CDR2 YNNKEL (reference sequence). The CDR3 DNA follows: TGTGCCAGCAGCCAAGATGGGGGAGGACCACGCGGGACAGATACGCAGTATTTT. It is translated as CASSQDGGGPRGTDTQYF.

The V and J genes are TRBV11-2 and TRBJ2-1; 8 positions match TRBD1. V was clipped by 2 bases and J by 8 bases; unmatched bases: 5. The CDR3 contains 14 residues. Germline CDR1 is SGHAT and CDR2 is FQNNGV. The CDR3 spells CASSLRTGWHEQFF. DNA of the CDR3: TGTGCCAGCAGCTTAAGGACAGGGTGGCATGAGCAGTTCTTC.

V is TRBV2 and J is TRBJ1-1; D is ambiguous. Germline CDR1 and CDR2: SNHLY and FYNNEI. Trimming stripped 5 bases from V and 4 bases from J, with 11 bases between. The length of the CDR3 is 13 residues. The chain's CDR3 is CASSSAWVTEAFF. CDR3 bases: TGTGCCAGCAGTTCAGCCTGGGTCACTGAAGCTTTCTTT.

J is TRBJ1-5 and V is TRBV6-1; D gene unclear. CDR3 length equals 15 residues. V was cut by 2 bases and J by 6 bases, with 14 bases left in between. Germline CDR1 is MNHNS and CDR2 is SASEGT. The CDR3 loop reads CASSEYSVGRQPQHF. For the CDR3, the DNA is TGTGCCAGCAGTGAATATTCGGTCGGTCGTCAGCCCCAGCATTTT.

The sample holds a few counts of this clone. The chain links TRBV30 to TRBJ2-7, with 8 bases identical to TRBD1. The CDR3 totals 12 residues. The V gene's germline CDR1 is GTSNPN and CDR2 SVGIG (reference sequence). With V trimmed by 4 bases and J by 5 bases, 4 bases remained unmatched. The CDR3 region is CAWNAGGHEQYF. The DNA for the CDR3 is TGTGCCTGGAATGCAGGGGGCCACGAGCAGTACTTC. Full variable domain (rest looked up from reference TRBV30 and TRBJ2-7): SQTIHQWPATLVQPVGSPLSLECTVEGTSNPNLYWYRQAAGRGLQLLFYSVGIGQISSEVPQNLSASRPQDRQFILSSKKLLLSDSGFYLCAWNAGGHEQYFGPGTRLTVT.

CDR3 DNA sequence: TGTGCCAGCAGCGGGGGACTTGGACTAGCGGGGGCCTACGAGCAGTACTTC. Protein sequence: CASSGGLGLAGAYEQYF. This chain connects TRBV7-9 to TRBJ2-7, with 13 bases identical to TRBD2. The CDR3 spans 17 residues. Trimming cost V 5 bases and J 2 bases; bases outside gene matches: 9. Germline assignment: CDR1 SEHNR and CDR2 FQNEAQ (reference sequence).

The J gene is TRBJ1-5, the V gene TRBV5-6; 8 bases line up with TRBD1. The trim removed 1 base at V and 7 bases at J, leaving 4 bases unmatched. The CDR3 totals 14 residues. CDR1 SGHDT and CDR2 YYEEEE come from the germline V gene. CDR3 in DNA: TGTGCCAGCAGCTTGAACAGGGGGTACCAGCCCCAGCATTTT. Its translation is CASSLNRGYQPQHF.

V gene TRBV25-1 combines with J gene TRBJ1-1; D gene unclear. Germline V lookup: CDR1 MGHDK, CDR2 SYGVNS. V was pared by 5 bases and J by 3 bases, with 10 bases between. This CDR3 is 13 amino acids long. CDR3 sequence reads: CASSNNGYTEAFF. In nucleotides, the CDR3 is TGTGCCAGCAGTAACAATGGTTACACTGAAGCTTTCTTT. The variable domain in full, with the rest retrieved from reference TRBV25-1 and TRBJ1-1, is EADIYQTPRYLVIGTGKKITLECSQTMGHDKMYWYQQDPGMELHLIHYSYGVNSTEKGDLSSESTVSRIRTEHFPLTLESARPSHTSQYLCASSNNGYTEAFFGQGTRLTVV.

This clone showed up just once. This chain links TRBV5-1 with TRBJ2-5; 8 positions agree with TRBD1. Unmatched junction bases numbered 7, after V lost 1 base and J lost 5 bases. CDR3 size: 15 residues. CDR1 and CDR2 (germline): SGHRS, YFSETQ. This chain's CDR3 is CASSLQDREVETQYF. CDR3 DNA: TGCGCCAGCAGCTTGCAGGACAGGGAGGTGGAGACCCAGTACTTC.

J is TRBJ2-1 and V is TRBV9; 11 positions match TRBD2. J gave up 4 bases and V 3 bases, and 3 bases lay outside the gene matches. The germline gives CDR1 SGDLS, CDR2 YYNGEE. This CDR3 contains 15 residues. Here the CDR3 reads CASSERTSGYNEQFF. The CDR3, as DNA: TGTGCCAGCAGCGAAAGGACTAGCGGGTACAATGAGCAGTTCTTC.

The chain combines TRBV29-1 with TRBJ1-5; D is ambiguous. This CDR3 contains 15 residues. Germline CDR1 and CDR2: SQVTM and ANQGSEA. The V and J ends lost 8 bases and 6 bases respectively, with 23 bases between them. The CDR3 is CSPEVGSYKGQPQHF. The DNA of the CDR3 is TGCAGCCCTGAAGTGGGGTCCTACAAGGGTCAGCCCCAGCATTTT.

The V and J genes are TRBV6-1 and TRBJ2-7, with 7 bases aligning to TRBD1. Trimming at V came to 4 bases and at J to 7 bases, leaving 19 bases not matched to a gene. The CDR3 runs 17 residues. Per the germline V gene, CDR1 is MNHNS and CDR2 is SASEGT. The CDR3 nucleotides read TGTGCCAGCAGTGTAGAGACCCTACAGGGGCCATGGGAAGAGCAGTACTTC. Protein sequence: CASSVETLQGPWEEQYF.

CDR3 in DNA: TGTGCCAGCAGTCAGAACTACCAGGCTAACTATGGCTACACCTTC. Translating it yields CASSQNYQANYGYTF. This rearrangement joins TRBV6-5 to TRBJ1-2, with D hard to call. The CDR3 is 15 residues long. Trimming removed 5 bases at V and 0 bases at J, with 13 bases between. Germline V gene lookup returns CDR1 MNHEY and CDR2 SVGAGI.

The rearrangement links TRBV5-6 to TRBJ2-7; 11 positions match TRBD1. This CDR3 region has 16 residues. Looked up from germline, CDR1 is SGHDT and CDR2 is YYEEEE. Trimming removed 0 bases from V and 7 bases from J; junction bases left unmatched: 9. The CDR3 reads CASSLGTGGLFWEQYF. CDR3 DNA sequence: TGTGCCAGCAGCTTGGGGACAGGGGGCCTCTTTTGGGAGCAGTACTTC.

CDR3: CASSLAGTGKNTEAFF. For the CDR3, the DNA is TGCGCCAGCAGCTTGGCCGGGACAGGGAAGAACACTGAAGCTTTCTTT. V is TRBV5-1 and J is TRBJ1-1; 9 bases are shared with TRBD1. With V trimmed by 0 bases and J by 1 base, 4 bases remained unmatched. Germline V lookup: CDR1 SGHRS, CDR2 YFSETQ. The CDR3 sequence is 16 residues long.

The V gene is TRBV13, the J gene TRBJ2-1; 8 bases match TRBD1. Germline V lookup: CDR1 PRHDT, CDR2 FYEKMQ (reference sequence). J was trimmed by 4 bases and V by 5 bases; bases with no gene match: 7. The CDR3 runs 15 residues. This CDR3 reads CASSNDRGSYNEQFF. The CDR3 bases are TGTGCCAGCAGCAACGACAGGGGATCATACAATGAGCAGTTCTTC.

In its sample, this clone was seen a few times. The chain has TRBV6-1 and TRBJ2-5; possible D gene TRBD2, 6 bases. Per the germline V gene, CDR1 is MNHNS and CDR2 is SASEGT. Trimming pared 3 bases from V and 4 bases from J, leaving 15 bases between. The CDR3 runs to 15 residues. CDR3 in amino acids: CASSDSRGWTETQYF. CDR3 sequence (DNA): TGTGCCAGCAGTGATTCTCGGGGGTGGACAGAGACCCAGTACTTC.

J is TRBJ1-6 and V is TRBV2; D is undetermined. With 3 bases removed from V and 8 bases from J, the gap between germline ends came to 8 bases. Germline CDR1 SNHLY, CDR2 FYNNEI. This CDR3 contains 13 residues. The CDR3 nucleotides are TGTGCCAGCAGTGACGATAGTTATTCACCCCTCCACTTT. Its protein product is CASSDDSYSPLHF.

The J gene is TRBJ1-1, the V gene TRBV28, with no clear D. Deletions cut 1 base from V and 2 bases from J, with 8 bases between. Germline V lookup: CDR1 MDHEN, CDR2 SYDVKM. The CDR3 is 14 residues long. This chain's CDR3 is CASSLSADNTEAFF. The CDR3 DNA reads as TGTGCCAGCAGTTTATCGGCAGATAACACTGAAGCTTTCTTT.

This clone was seen more than once but under ten times. The chain links TRBV28 to TRBJ2-1; weak D call: TRBD1 (6 bases). The CDR3 is made up of 15 amino acids. V was shortened by 6 bases and J by 4 bases, with 16 bases between the two germline ends. Germline-derived CDR1 and CDR2 are MDHEN and SYDVKM. CDR3 nucleotide sequence: TGTGCCAGCAGCTCCGGGACAACCTTATACAATGAGCAGTTCTTC. Translation: CASSSGTTLYNEQFF. Based on the CDR3 plus reference TRBV28 and TRBJ2-1, the full variable domain is DVKVTQSSRYLVKRTGEKVFLECVQDMDHENMFWYRQDPGLGLRLIYFSYDVKMKEKGDIPEGYSVSREKKERFSLILESASTNQTSMYLCASSSGTTLYNEQFFGPGTRLTVL.

The chain combines TRBV4-1 with TRBJ1-4; no clear D. The CDR3 consists of 18 residues. The germline V gene has CDR1 MGHRA and CDR2 YSYEKL. Trimming removed 4 bases from V and 7 bases from J, with 25 bases in between. In nucleotides, the CDR3 is TGCGCCAGCAGCCGGCTAGAGGCGGGGTTTCGGTTCATTGAAAAACTGTTTTTT. Protein product: CASSRLEAGFRFIEKLFF.

V and J are TRBV19 and TRBJ1-4, with no clear D. Trimming left V 6 bases short and J 2 bases short, with 13 bases between. The CDR3 is 15 residues long. Germline CDR1 reads LNHDA; CDR2 reads SQIVND (reference sequence). CDR3 residues: CASRPGTRTNEKLFF. In DNA, the CDR3 is TGTGCCAGTAGGCCGGGAACGAGGACTAATGAAAAACTGTTTTTT.

This clone was seen a few times. For the CDR3, the DNA is TGTGCCAGTAGGGAGGGGTACACCGGGGAGCTGTTTTTT. It yields the protein CASREGYTGELFF. J is TRBJ2-2 and V is TRBV19; TRBD2 is a possible D gene (6 bases). Germline V gives CDR1 LNHDA, CDR2 SQIVND (reference sequence). The CDR3 length is 13 residues. V was pared by 6 bases and J by 3 bases, with 8 bases between. The entire variable domain, with the rest obtained from reference TRBV19 and TRBJ2-2, is as follows: DGGITQSPKYLFRKEGQNVTLSCEQNLNHDAMYWYRQDPGQGLRLIYYSQIVNDFQKGDIAEGYSVSREKKESFPLTVTSAQKNPTAFYLCASREGYTGELFFGEGSRLTVL.

V gene TRBV28 combines with J gene TRBJ1-3; tentatively, D is TRBD1 (5 bases). V lost 5 bases and J lost 0, with 14 bases in between. Germline assignment: CDR1 MDHEN and CDR2 SYDVKM. The CDR3 is 16 amino acids. The CDR3 DNA is TGTGCCAGCAGTCCCCCGACAGCAAACTCTGGAAACACCATATATTTT. Encoded protein: CASSPPTANSGNTIYF.

The chain couples TRBV9 to TRBJ2-5, with D hard to call. V gave up 3 bases and J gave up 3 bases, with 3 bases separating them. This CDR3 has 11 residues. In germline, CDR1 is SGDLS, CDR2 YYNGEE. The CDR3 spells CASSGEETQYF. DNA for the CDR3: TGTGCCAGCAGCGGTGAAGAGACCCAGTACTTC.

The chain employs TRBV30 and TRBJ2-7; no clear D gene. The CDR3 length is 12 residues. Germline V gene data show CDR1 as GTSNPN and CDR2 as SVGIG (reference sequence). Trimming shortened V by 4 bases and J by 3 bases, and 10 bases separated the two germline ends. DNA of the CDR3: TGTGCCTGGAAATTGTCCGGCTACGAGCAGTACTTC. Protein sequence: CAWKLSGYEQYF.

This clone was counted a few times. Other DNA sequences of this sample code for an identical CDR3. The chain links TRBV24-1 to TRBJ2-3; D is possibly TRBD1 (5 bases). CDR1 is KGHDR and CDR2 is SFDVKD in the germline V gene. CDR3 length: 13 residues. V was trimmed by 7 bases and J by 1 base, leaving 8 bases between them. CDR3 DNA: TGTGCCACCAGAGGGGCAGGCACAGATACGCAGTATTTT. It yields the protein CATRGAGTDTQYF.

The chain is built from TRBV11-3 and TRBJ2-7, with D possibly being TRBD1 (6 bases). Trimming removed 5 bases at V and 0 bases at J, with 14 bases between. The CDR3 length is 15 residues. Germline V gene lookup returns CDR1 SGHNT and CDR2 YENEEA. The CDR3 protein is CASSLGQKSSYEQYF. CDR3 nucleotide sequence: TGTGCCAGCAGCCTCGGACAGAAGAGCTCCTACGAGCAGTACTTC.